A single T cell receptor beta chain is shown here with its context. The germline gene is not matched at one end of the junction; a read error may be the cause. This entry is derived from a study of cytomegalovirus exposure and HLA in healthy donors. Study at large: Inside one of the first data releases sat about 85 million unique TCRs taken from HLA-typed donors.

The CDR3 totals 13 residues. Germline V gene lookup returns CDR1 SQVTM and CDR2 ANQGSEA. Use of 60 Vbeta and 13 Jbeta primers characterized the PCR. Repertoires were generated with immunoSEQ multiplex PCR, while TCRdb's copy carries only in-frame clones and drops some. The table shows about 120,000 clones, with about 75% occurring only once. Material: PBMCs. This chain connects TRBV29-1 to TRBJ2-5; D may be TRBD1 or TRBD2 (5 bases each). The clonotype was recovered from a middle-aged woman in good health and CMV-seropositive. Here the CDR3 DNA reads TGCAGCGTTCAAGAGGGGCAGGGAGAGACCCAGTACTTC. This sequence encodes CSVQEGQGETQYF.